A selection of T cell receptor beta chains follows, all from one sample in a study of blood T cell repertoires in COVID-19. TCRdb's table, derived via immunoSEQ multiplex PCR, lists solely in-frame clones and lacks some. In the table there are some 230,000 clones, 70% to 90% of which are singletons. The sequenced material came from peripheral blood. The receptor set was obtained from a man aged 45-65 years who had recovered from COVID-19. The CDR3 runs from the conserved cysteine through the conserved F or W. A D gene is named only where the DNA matches it firmly. The size of a clone is reported for some rows only, either as once, few or many, or as a class for expanded clones.

clone_size j_call cdr3_length d_call v_call cdr3_nt cdr3_aa
- TRBJ2-5 17 TRBD2 TRBV4-1 TGCGCCAGCAGCCAAGATCCGGGGGCTAGCGGGCAAGAGACCCAGTACTTC CASSQDPGASGQETQYF
few TRBJ2-4 15 - TRBV14 TGTGCCAGCAGCCGGGGAGGCGGATTCAAAAACATTCAGTACTTC CASSRGGGFKNIQYF
- TRBJ2-1 12 - TRBV19 TGTGCCAGTAGTAATCTGGGAGCTGAGCAGTTCTTC CASSNLGAEQFF
- TRBJ2-1 14 TRBD2 TRBV11-2 TGTGCCAGCAGCTTACAACCTAGCGGCAATGAGCAGTTCTTC CASSLQPSGNEQFF
- TRBJ1-5 14 - TRBV9 TGTGCCAGCAGCCCACCGGGGGTGGATCAGCCCCAGCATTTT CASSPPGVDQPQHF
- TRBJ2-6 15 - TRBV9 TGTGCCAGCAGCGTCTCAGGGTCTGGGGCCAACGTCCTGACTTTC CASSVSGSGANVLTF
- TRBJ2-1 12 - TRBV28 TGTGCCAGCAGTTTATTGGCTGTTGAGCAGTTCTTC CASSLLAVEQFF
- TRBJ2-2 13 - TRBV10-1 TGCGCCAGCAGGCACGGGAATGGCGGGGAGCTGTTTTTT CASRHGNGGELFF
- TRBJ1-2 11 TRBD1 TRBV20-1 TGCAGTGCTGGGGGACAGTATGGCTACACCTTC CSAGGQYGYTF
- TRBJ2-3 14 TRBD1 TRBV5-1 TGCGCCAGCAGGAGACAGGGGTTCACAGATACGCAGTATTTT CASRRQGFTDTQYF
- TRBJ2-1 15 TRBD2 TRBV6-5 TGTGCCAGCAGAACCGGGACTAGCGGGAGAGATGAGCAGTTCTTC CASRTGTSGRDEQFF
once TRBJ2-1 12 - TRBV13 TGTGCCAGCAGGAATAGGGGCGATGAGCAGTTCTTC CASRNRGDEQFF
- TRBJ2-3 15 - TRBV28 TGTGCCAGCAGTTTGGGTGGGCAGGGGACAGATACGCAGTATTTT CASSLGGQGTDTQYF
- TRBJ2-7 13 - TRBV5-6 TGTGCCAGCAGCTTGTACAGTGACTACGAGCAGTACTTC CASSLYSDYEQYF
- TRBJ2-1 15 - TRBV2 TGTGCCAGCAGTGATATAGCGTTGGTGAACAATGAGCAGTTCTTC CASSDIALVNNEQFF
- TRBJ2-1 16 - TRBV14 TGTGCCAGCAGCCCCCTTGAGGGACTCTTGGGAAATGAGCAGTTCTTC CASSPLEGLLGNEQFF
- TRBJ2-1 13 - TRBV28 TGTGCCAGCGGGCGGGAAGTTAACAATGAGCAGTTCTTC CASGREVNNEQFF
once TRBJ2-3 14 TRBD1 TRBV5-4 TGTGCCAGCAGCGGCCGGGACAGGGGCAATACGCAGTATTTT CASSGRDRGNTQYF
- TRBJ1-2 18 - TRBV11-2 TGTGCCAGCAGCTTCGCGGCGGGGCATTCTTTCATCCCCTATGGCTACACCTTC CASSFAAGHSFIPYGYTF
- TRBJ2-1 15 TRBD1 TRBV6-5 TGTGCCAGCGGTAGAGAGGCAGGGGGCTACAATGAGCAGTTCTTC CASGREAGGYNEQFF
- TRBJ1-4 15 - TRBV27 TGTGCCAGCAGTGGGACACGACTAACTAATGAAAAACTGTTTTTT CASSGTRLTNEKLFF
- TRBJ1-2 18 TRBD1 TRBV5-6 TGTGCCAGCAGCTTGGCCGAGGGGGACAGAGTACAAAACTATGGCTACACCTTC CASSLAEGDRVQNYGYTF
- TRBJ1-6 16 - TRBV5-1 TGCGCCAGCAGCTTGGGTCCGGGGGGACCTAATTCACCCCTCCACTTT CASSLGPGGPNSPLHF
- TRBJ2-5 15 - TRBV5-1 TGCGCCAGCAGCTTGGGGGTTTCTAGAGTAGAGACCCAGTACTTC CASSLGVSRVETQYF
- TRBJ2-1 11 - TRBV28 TGTGCCAGCACCCAGGGCAGGGAGCAGTTCTTC CASTQGREQFF
- TRBJ2-4 18 - TRBV19 TGTGCCAGTAGTATGGGTCGCGGCAGGGGTTTAGCCAAAAACATTCAGTACTTC CASSMGRGRGLAKNIQYF
- TRBJ2-7 16 TRBD2 TRBV7-9 TGTGCCAGCAGCCCATCCTCCGGGAGGAGCTCCTACGAGCAGTACTTC CASSPSSGRSSYEQYF
- TRBJ1-6 15 TRBD1 TRBV18 TGTGCCAGCTCACCATCCGGACAGGGGATTTCACCCCTCCACTTT CASSPSGQGISPLHF
- TRBJ1-3 18 - TRBV7-6 TGTGCCAGCAGCTTAGCGCGGGGGACATCCTTCTCTGGAAACACCATATATTTT CASSLARGTSFSGNTIYF
- TRBJ1-2 18 TRBD1 TRBV10-3 TGTGCCATCAGTGACTCCGACCCACCCGGGACAGGGGGCTATGGCTACACCTTC CAISDSDPPGTGGYGYTF
once TRBJ2-3 14 TRBD2 TRBV6-5 TGTGCCAGCAGCTCTAGCGGTGGGGCAGATACGCAGTATTTT CASSSSGGADTQYF
- TRBJ2-7 13 - TRBV10-3 TGTGCCACCCAGGCTAGCTCGTTTTGGGGGCAGTACTTC CATQASSFWGQYF
- TRBJ2-3 16 TRBD1 TRBV9 TGTGCCAGCAGCGTATTGGGACAGGGGGCAATAGATACGCAGTATTTT CASSVLGQGAIDTQYF
- TRBJ1-2 14 - TRBV7-2 TGTGCCAGCAGCTTATACAGGACCTACTATGGCTACACCTTC CASSLYRTYYGYTF
- TRBJ2-6 17 TRBD1 TRBV19 TGTGCCAGTAGTCCGGGACAGGGGGTGGTTGGGGCCAACGTCCTGACTTTC CASSPGQGVVGANVLTF
once TRBJ2-3 16 TRBD2 TRBV29-1 TGCAGCGCAGGGACTAGCGGATATCTAGGCACAGATACGCAGTATTTT CSAGTSGYLGTDTQYF
- TRBJ2-3 16 - TRBV6-2/TRBV6-3 TGTGCCAGCAGTTACTCTGGGGCAGGGGCAGCAGATACGCAGTATTTT CASSYSGAGAADTQYF
- TRBJ2-2 17 TRBD2 TRBV4-1 TGCGCCAGCAGCCAAGATAAAGGCGGGAGTGTCACCGGGGAGCTGTTTTTT CASSQDKGGSVTGELFF
- TRBJ2-1 16 TRBD2 TRBV5-4 TGTGCCAGCAGCGAACCGGGACTAGCGAATTACAATGAGCAGTTCTTC CASSEPGLANYNEQFF
- TRBJ2-3 15 - TRBV3-1/TRBV3-2 TGTGCCAGCAGCCAACCCGGGACTAGCACAGATACGCAGTATTTT CASSQPGTSTDTQYF
- TRBJ2-7 14 - TRBV11-2 TGTGCCAGCAGCTTAGGCGGGGCCCCCTACGAGCAGTACTTC CASSLGGAPYEQYF
- TRBJ1-6 14 TRBD1 TRBV7-2 TGTGCCAGCAGCTTAGAGGGACAGTATTCACCCCTCCACTTT CASSLEGQYSPLHF
- TRBJ2-3 15 TRBD1 TRBV27 TGTGCCAGCAGTTCGGACAGGGTGTCGACAGATACGCAGTATTTT CASSSDRVSTDTQYF
few TRBJ2-7 13 - TRBV28 TGTGCCAGCATTACGACAAAACCCTACGAGCAGTACTTC CASITTKPYEQYF
- TRBJ1-5 14 - TRBV6-5 TGTGCCAGCAGGGAGGGAGTCATAAGCCAGCCCCAGCATTTT CASREGVISQPQHF
- TRBJ2-3 18 TRBD2 TRBV29-1 TGCAGCGTCCCCGGCGGGACTAGCGGGAGGGCCAACACAGATACGCAGTATTTT CSVPGGTSGRANTDTQYF
- TRBJ2-2 15 TRBD1 TRBV6-5 TGTGCCAGCACCAGACAGGGTCGTATGACCGGGGAGCTGTTTTTT CASTRQGRMTGELFF
- TRBJ1-1 17 - TRBV5-6 TGTGCCAGCAGCTCACCCAGGGGTGGTTACATGAACACTGAAGCTTTCTTT CASSSPRGGYMNTEAFF
- TRBJ2-4 17 TRBD2 TRBV28 TGTGCCAGCAGTTTGGGGGGAGGGAATATAGCCAAAAACATTCAGTACTTC CASSLGGGNIAKNIQYF
- TRBJ1-5 13 - TRBV12-3/TRBV12-4 TGTGCCAGCAGTTTAGCCTCCAATCAGCCCCAGCATTTT CASSLASNQPQHF
- TRBJ2-2 15 TRBD1 TRBV5-6 TGTGCCAGCAGTCTAACAGGGGTGGGCACCGGGGAGCTGTTTTTT CASSLTGVGTGELFF
- TRBJ2-2 15 TRBD2 TRBV27 TGTGCCAGCAGGAGCGGGAGGGGGGACACCGGGGAGCTGTTTTTT CASRSGRGDTGELFF
- TRBJ2-7 18 TRBD2 TRBV28 TGTGCCAGCAGTTCCCCCGGGACTAGCGGTCGTAGCTCCTACGAGCAGTACTTC CASSSPGTSGRSSYEQYF
- TRBJ2-1 16 TRBD2 TRBV10-3 TGTGCCATCAGTGAGTCGACTAGCGCCGCCAGGTGGGAGCAGTTCTTC CAISESTSAARWEQFF